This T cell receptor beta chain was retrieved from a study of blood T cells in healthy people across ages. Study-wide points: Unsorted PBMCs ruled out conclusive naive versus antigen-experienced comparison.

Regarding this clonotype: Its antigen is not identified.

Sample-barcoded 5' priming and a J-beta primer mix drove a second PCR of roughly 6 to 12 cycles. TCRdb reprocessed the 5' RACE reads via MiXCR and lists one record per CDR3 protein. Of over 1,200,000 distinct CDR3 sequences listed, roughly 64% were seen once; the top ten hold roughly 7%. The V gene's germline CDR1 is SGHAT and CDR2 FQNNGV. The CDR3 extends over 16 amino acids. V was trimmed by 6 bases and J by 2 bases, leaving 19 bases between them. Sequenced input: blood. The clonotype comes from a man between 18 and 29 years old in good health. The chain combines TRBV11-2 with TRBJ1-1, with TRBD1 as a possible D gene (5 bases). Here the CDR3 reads CASRSLGGPPNTEAFF. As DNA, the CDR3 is TGTGCCAGCAGGTCTCTCGGGGGTCCTCCAAACACTGAAGCTTTCTTT. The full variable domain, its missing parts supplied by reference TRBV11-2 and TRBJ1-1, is EAGVAQSPRYKIIEKRQSVAFWCNPISGHATLYWYQQILGQGPKLLIQFQNNGVVDDSQLPKDRFSAERLKGVDSTLKIQPAKLEDSAVYLCASRSLGGPPNTEAFFGQGTRLTVV.